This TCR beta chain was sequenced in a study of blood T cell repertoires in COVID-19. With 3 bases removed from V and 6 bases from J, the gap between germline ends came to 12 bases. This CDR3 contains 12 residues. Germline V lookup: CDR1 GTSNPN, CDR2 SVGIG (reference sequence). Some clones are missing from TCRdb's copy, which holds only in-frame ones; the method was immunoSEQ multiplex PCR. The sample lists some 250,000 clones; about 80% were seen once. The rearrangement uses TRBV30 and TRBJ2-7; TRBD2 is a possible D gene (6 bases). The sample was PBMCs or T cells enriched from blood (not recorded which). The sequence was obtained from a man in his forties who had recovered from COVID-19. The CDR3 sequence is CAWRREGGEQYF. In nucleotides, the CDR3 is TGTGCCTGGAGGCGAGAGGGAGGCGAGCAGTACTTC.